The next 26 T cell receptor beta chains were all read from a single sample in a study of shared clonotypes between healthy human individuals. Sequencing used immunoSEQ multiplex PCR; TCRdb keeps in-frame clones, though not all of them. This table has around 2.1 million clones, roughly 91% appearing once. Naive CD8 populations comprised CD45RO-negative cells positively selected for CCR7, excluding terminally differentiated effector memory CD45RA+ cells. The specimen sequenced was naive CD8+ T cells from PBMCs. These receptors were collected from a man aged 18 to 30 in good health. Some clones in this sample may be carry-over from other donors' samples.

The chain is built from TRBV6-5 and TRBJ2-1; TRBD2 might be the D (6 bases). Germline V gene lookup returns CDR1 MNHEY and CDR2 SVGAGI. Trimming took off 8 bases at V and 5 bases at J, with 19 bases between the two ends. This CDR3 comprises 15 residues. The CDR3 coding sequence is TGTGCCAGCGGCGGGTCGGGGGTAGCCAACAATGAGCAGTTCTTC. Amino acids: CASGGSGVANNEQFF.

The CDR3 here is CASRPRRGPYSNQPQHF. CDR3 sequence (DNA): TGTGCCAGCAGGCCTCGAAGGGGACCCTATAGCAATCAGCCCCAGCATTTT. The genes are TRBV28 and TRBJ1-5; D perhaps matches TRBD1 (5 bases). V was cut by 6 bases and J by 0 bases, with 18 bases left in between. The germline V gene has CDR1 MDHEN and CDR2 SYDVKM. This CDR3 has 17 residues.

The rearrangement joins TRBV25-1 to TRBJ2-7; D is ambiguous. The germline V and J ends were trimmed by 4 bases and 6 bases, with 10 bases remaining between them. Germline assignment: CDR1 MGHDK and CDR2 SYGVNS. CDR3 length equals 12 residues. The CDR3 loop reads CASSGLRSEQYF. For the CDR3, the DNA is TGTGCCAGCAGTGGACTGCGCTCCGAGCAGTACTTC.

This CDR3 reads CASSYRDRYYEQYF. CDR3 DNA: TGTGCCAGCAGCTACCGGGACAGGTACTACGAGCAGTACTTC. The chain carries TRBV13 and TRBJ2-7; 8 positions agree with TRBD1. The V and J ends lost 4 bases and 3 bases, in that order; junction bases with no gene match: 5. CDR3 length equals 14 residues. Per germline, CDR1 PRHDT and CDR2 FYEKMQ (reference sequence).

This clone was observed a handful of times. V usage is TRBV2 and J usage is TRBJ1-5; D is undetermined. V was clipped by 3 bases and J by 1 base, with 7 bases between them. Germline assignment: CDR1 SNHLY and CDR2 FYNNEI. The length of the CDR3 is 14 residues. The CDR3 region has the DNA TGTGCCAGCAGTGAGCGGGTGAGCAATCAGCCCCAGCATTTT. Translating gives CASSERVSNQPQHF.

V gene TRBV5-8 combines with J gene TRBJ1-5; D remains unclear. This CDR3 spans 15 amino acids. V was shortened by 0 bases and J by 0 bases, with 7 bases between the two germline ends. Germline values: CDR1 SGHTS, CDR2 YDEGEE. The CDR3 nucleotides are TGTGCCAGCAGCTTGGTCGGTTATAGCAATCAGCCCCAGCATTTT. Translated: CASSLVGYSNQPQHF.

V is TRBV19 and J is TRBJ2-1; tentative D call: TRBD2 (6 bases). Germline V gene data show CDR1 as LNHDA and CDR2 as SQIVND (reference sequence). V lost 4 bases and J 6 bases, leaving 7 bases between the germline ends. The CDR3 covers 12 residues. CDR3 sequence (DNA): TGTGCCAGTAGTACAGCGGGCAATGAGCAGTTCTTC. Its translation is CASSTAGNEQFF.

Remarks on this clone: Other nucleotide sequences from this sample produce the same CDR3. This chain joins TRBV9 and TRBJ2-7; a weak D match, TRBD2 (5 bases). Germline CDR1 reads SGDLS; CDR2 reads YYNGEE. The CDR3 has 14 amino acids. V dropped 0 bases and J dropped 3 bases, with 10 bases sitting between them. CDR3 sequence (DNA): TGTGCCAGCAGCGTAGGGGGAGTGGGCTACGAGCAGTACTTC. Protein: CASSVGGVGYEQYF.

The V and J genes are TRBV28 and TRBJ1-1, with D hard to call. V was pared by 4 bases and J by 1 base, with 7 bases between. CDR1 MDHEN and CDR2 SYDVKM come from the germline V gene. The CDR3 consists of 13 residues. CDR3 DNA sequence: TGTGCCAGCAGTTGGGAGACGAACACTGAAGCTTTCTTT. The encoded protein is CASSWETNTEAFF.

The rearrangement links TRBV10-1 to TRBJ1-1, with D unclear. Trimming left V 0 bases short and J 3 bases short, with 8 bases between. The CDR3 covers 14 residues. Germline CDR1 WNHNN, CDR2 SYGVQD (reference sequence). CDR3 in amino acids: CASSESGEYTEAFF. In DNA form, the CDR3 reads TGCGCCAGCAGTGAGTCCGGGGAATACACTGAAGCTTTCTTT.

To note about this clone: Mismatch with germline at one junction end may stem from a read error. The rearrangement links TRBV6-5 to TRBJ2-7; D not resolved. Germline CDR1 MNHEY, CDR2 SVGAGI. The CDR3 contains 12 residues. The CDR3 coding sequence is TGTGCCAGCAGTTACGGCTCCAACGAGCAGTACTTC. Translated: CASSYGSNEQYF.

This chain links TRBV27 with TRBJ1-2; no clear D. The ends were cut back, 6 bases at V and 4 bases at J, with 3 bases in the middle. From germline, CDR1 is MNHEY and CDR2 SMNVEV (reference sequence). The CDR3 consists of 10 residues. This CDR3 is CASRGYGYTF. The CDR3 nucleotides read TGTGCCAGCAGAGGCTATGGCTACACCTTC.

The V gene is TRBV6-1, the J gene TRBJ2-3; 7 bases are a match to TRBD1. The germline gives CDR1 MNHNS, CDR2 SASEGT. The CDR3 contains 15 residues. Unmatched junction bases numbered 9, after V lost 7 bases and J lost 2 bases. This CDR3 reads CASKYRDRDTDTQYF. Here the CDR3 DNA reads TGTGCCAGCAAGTACCGGGACAGAGACACAGATACGCAGTATTTT.

This chain links TRBV10-2 with TRBJ2-2; the D gene could be TRBD1 or TRBD2 (6 bases each). Trimming took 5 bases from V and 6 from J, leaving 10 bases between them. The CDR3 contains 13 residues. Germline V gives CDR1 WSHSY, CDR2 SAAADI. The CDR3 DNA follows: TGCGCCAGCAGTTCCGGGGGCTCCGGGGAGCTGTTTTTT. Protein: CASSSGGSGELFF.

The chain is built from TRBV5-4 and TRBJ2-3; D is uncertain. Trimming cost V 1 base and J 4 bases, with 10 bases left between them. CDR3 length: 14 residues. Per the germline V gene, CDR1 is SGHNT and CDR2 is YYREEE (reference sequence). The CDR3 DNA sequence: TGTGCCAGCAGCTTGCGCACCGTTCCAGATACGCAGTATTTT. Its protein is CASSLRTVPDTQYF.

Comment on this clone: The sample holds other DNA sequences that translate to the same CDR3. This chain uses TRBV7-9 with TRBJ2-7; D not certain. Germline values: CDR1 SEHNR, CDR2 FQNEAQ (reference sequence). The V end was cut by 0 bases, the J end by 5 bases, with 5 bases between. The CDR3 extends over 12 amino acids. In nucleotides, the CDR3 is TGTGCCAGCAGCTTAGCCGTTAACGAGCAGTACTTC. This translates into CASSLAVNEQYF.

This chain connects TRBV6-1 to TRBJ1-3; D remains unclear. The CDR3 runs to 15 residues. The germline V and J ends were trimmed by 3 bases and 7 bases, with 16 bases remaining between them. Germline loops: CDR1 MNHNS, CDR2 SASEGT. Here the CDR3 DNA reads TGTGCCAGCAGTGAGGAACTCCAAGGAAGGAACACCATATATTTT. Translated: CASSEELQGRNTIYF.

The chain carries TRBV6-5 and TRBJ2-7, with 8 bases matching TRBD2. With V trimmed by 4 bases and J by 2 bases, 10 bases remained unmatched. The CDR3 is 16 amino acids. The germline V gene has CDR1 MNHEY and CDR2 SVGAGI. The chain's CDR3 is CASSSLGPAGAYEQYF. The DNA of the CDR3 is TGTGCCAGCAGTTCCCTCGGTCCAGCGGGGGCCTACGAGCAGTACTTC.

The CDR3 DNA reads TGTGCCAGCAGTTTAATCCGGGATGACATTCAGTACTTC. It translates to CASSLIRDDIQYF. The chain is built from TRBV28 and TRBJ2-4; D might be TRBD2 (5 bases). V was trimmed by 2 bases and J by 8 bases, leaving 10 bases between them. Looked up from germline, CDR1 is MDHEN and CDR2 is SYDVKM. The CDR3 is made up of 13 amino acids. Full variable domain (rest looked up from reference TRBV28 and TRBJ2-4): DVKVTQSSRYLVKRTGEKVFLECVQDMDHENMFWYRQDPGLGLRLIYFSYDVKMKEKGDIPEGYSVSREKKERFSLILESASTNQTSMYLCASSLIRDDIQYFGAGTRLSVL.

With respect to this clone: The junction shows a germline mismatch at one end, possibly a read error. The chain has TRBV4-3 and TRBJ2-1, with D tentatively TRBD2 (7 bases). The germline CDR1 and CDR2 sequences are LGHNA and YSLEER. The CDR3 extends over 16 amino acids. The CDR3 loop is CTSSQGGLAVYNEQFF. The CDR3 DNA follows: TGCACCAGCAGCCAAGGGGGTCTAGCGGTCTACAATGAGCAGTTCTTC.

To note about this clone: Other DNA sequences in the sample encode the same CDR3. The gene calls are TRBV14 and TRBJ2-7; D may be TRBD1 or TRBD2 (5 bases each). Trimming shortened V by 3 bases and J by 2 bases, and 14 bases separated the two germline ends. This CDR3 comprises 15 residues. Per germline, CDR1 SGHDN and CDR2 FVKESK. CDR3 sequence: CASSQGRGGPYEQYF. CDR3 DNA sequence: TGTGCCAGCAGCCAGGGTCGGGGCGGACCCTACGAGCAGTACTTC.

The chain is built from TRBV6-5 and TRBJ2-1; D may be TRBD1 or TRBD2 (5 bases each). Trimming removed 0 bases from V and 8 bases from J, with 17 bases in between. Per the germline V gene, CDR1 is MNHEY and CDR2 is SVGAGI. This CDR3 is 16 amino acids long. The DNA of the CDR3 is TGTGCCAGCAGTTACTCGTTGGACGAACAGGACTATGAGCAGTTCTTC. Protein: CASSYSLDEQDYEQFF.

In DNA form, the CDR3 reads TGTGCCAGTAGTATCGGCCCCTCAGGGAACACTGAAGCTTTCTTT. It translates to CASSIGPSGNTEAFF. The chain combines TRBV19 with TRBJ1-1; no clear D. The V gene lost 3 bases and the J gene lost 1 base, with 12 bases spanning the gap. The CDR3 consists of 15 residues. Germline CDR1 and CDR2: LNHDA and SQIVND (reference sequence).

This chain connects TRBV28 to TRBJ1-1, with D possibly TRBD1 on 6 matching bases. Germline loops: CDR1 MDHEN, CDR2 SYDVKM. Trimming shortened V by 6 bases and J by 0 bases, and 17 bases separated the two germline ends. This CDR3 comprises 16 residues. Here the CDR3 reads CASRLGLRGMNTEAFF. The DNA for the CDR3 is TGTGCCAGCAGATTAGGACTGAGGGGGATGAACACTGAAGCTTTCTTT.

A remark on this clone: Other DNA variants within this sample encode the same CDR3. The V call is TRBV6-5, the J call TRBJ2-7; D is uncertain. CDR3 length: 14 residues. V was shortened by 2 bases and J by 2 bases, with 10 bases between the two germline ends. Germline values: CDR1 MNHEY, CDR2 SVGAGI. The CDR3 DNA reads as TGTGCCAGCAGTTACGGGGTCGGTGCCTACGAGCAGTACTTC. Amino acid sequence: CASSYGVGAYEQYF.

V usage is TRBV27 and J usage is TRBJ2-7, with 8 bases fitting TRBD1. J gave up 6 bases and V 4 bases, and 11 bases lay outside the gene matches. CDR3 length: 15 amino acids. CDR1 is MNHEY and CDR2 is SMNVEV in the germline V gene (reference sequence). CDR3 amino acids: CASSSLVARGLEQYF. As DNA, the CDR3 is TGTGCCAGCAGTTCTCTCGTCGCCAGGGGGCTCGAGCAGTACTTC.